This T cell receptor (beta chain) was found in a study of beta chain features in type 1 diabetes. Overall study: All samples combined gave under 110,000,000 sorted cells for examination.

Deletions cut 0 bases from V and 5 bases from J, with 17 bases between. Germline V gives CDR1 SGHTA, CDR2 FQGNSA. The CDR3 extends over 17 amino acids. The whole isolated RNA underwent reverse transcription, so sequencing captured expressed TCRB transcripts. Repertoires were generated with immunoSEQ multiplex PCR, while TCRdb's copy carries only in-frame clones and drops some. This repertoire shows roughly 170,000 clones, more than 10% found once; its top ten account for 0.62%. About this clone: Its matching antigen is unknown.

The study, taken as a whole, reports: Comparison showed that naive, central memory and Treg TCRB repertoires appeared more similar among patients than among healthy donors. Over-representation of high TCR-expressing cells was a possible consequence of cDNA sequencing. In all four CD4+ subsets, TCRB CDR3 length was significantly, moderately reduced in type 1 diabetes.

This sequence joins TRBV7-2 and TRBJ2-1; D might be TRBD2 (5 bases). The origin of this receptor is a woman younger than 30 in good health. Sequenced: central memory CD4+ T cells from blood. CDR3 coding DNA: TGTGCCAGCAGCTTAGCCTTTCTAGCTCCAGCAGACAATGAGCAGTTCTTC. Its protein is CASSLAFLAPADNEQFF. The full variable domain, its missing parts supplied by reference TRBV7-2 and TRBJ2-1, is GAGVSQSPSNKVTEKGKDVELRCDPISGHTALYWYRQSLGQGLEFLIYFQGNSAPDKSGLPSDRFSAERTGGSVSTLTIQRTQQEDSAVYLCASSLAFLAPADNEQFFGPGTRLTVL.